This T cell receptor (beta chain) is from a study of blood T cell repertoires in COVID-19. About the study: The samples span acute and convalescent COVID-19 from the United States, Italy and Spain.

Germline V gives CDR1 SGHDT, CDR2 YYEEEE. After removal of 5 bases from V and 5 bases from J, the junction contained 4 bases not matched to a gene. The CDR3 is made up of 14 amino acids. Only a few counts were recorded for this clone. Authors' analysis steps: Scientists estimated how many nucleated cells there were by amplifying reference gene primers. The table came from immunoSEQ multiplex PCR; TCRdb's copy has only in-frame clones and leaves some out. Clone size and V and J calls were adopted from that table, with D and trimming inferred from the DNA. The top ten clones hold almost 8.5% of a sample with about 170,000 clones, about 80% of them seen once.

The receptor was derived from a woman in her 70s with acute or convalescent COVID-19. This chain joins TRBV5-6 and TRBJ2-1, with TRBD1 identical over 10 bases. Material for sequencing was peripheral blood. The CDR3 protein is CASSPGTGDNEQFF. The DNA of the CDR3 is TGTGCCAGCAGTCCCGGGACAGGGGACAATGAGCAGTTCTTC.